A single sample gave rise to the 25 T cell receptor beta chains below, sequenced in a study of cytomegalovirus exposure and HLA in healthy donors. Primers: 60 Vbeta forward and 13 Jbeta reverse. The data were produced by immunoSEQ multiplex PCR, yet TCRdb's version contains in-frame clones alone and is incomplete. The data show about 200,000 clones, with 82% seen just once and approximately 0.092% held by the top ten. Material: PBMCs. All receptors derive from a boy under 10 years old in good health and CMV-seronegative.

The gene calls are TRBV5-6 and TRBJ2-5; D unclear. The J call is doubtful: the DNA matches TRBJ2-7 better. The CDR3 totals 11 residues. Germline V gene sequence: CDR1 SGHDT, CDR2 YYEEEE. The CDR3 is CASSVLAEQYF. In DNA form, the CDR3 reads TGTGCCAGCAGCGTTTTAGCCGAGCAGTACTTC.

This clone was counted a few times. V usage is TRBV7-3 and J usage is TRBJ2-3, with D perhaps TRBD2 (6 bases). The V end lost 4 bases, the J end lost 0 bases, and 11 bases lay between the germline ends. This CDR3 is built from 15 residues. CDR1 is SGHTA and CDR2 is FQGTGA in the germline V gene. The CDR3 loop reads CASSSGTPSTDTQYF. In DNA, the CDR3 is TGTGCCAGCAGCTCCGGGACTCCTAGCACAGATACGCAGTATTTT.

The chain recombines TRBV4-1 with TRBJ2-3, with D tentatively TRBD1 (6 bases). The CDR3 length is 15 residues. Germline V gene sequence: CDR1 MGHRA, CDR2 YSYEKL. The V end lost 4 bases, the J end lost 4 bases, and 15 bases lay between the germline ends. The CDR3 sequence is CASSRTGIGPDTQYF. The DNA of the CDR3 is TGCGCCAGCAGCCGAACAGGGATAGGCCCAGATACGCAGTATTTT.

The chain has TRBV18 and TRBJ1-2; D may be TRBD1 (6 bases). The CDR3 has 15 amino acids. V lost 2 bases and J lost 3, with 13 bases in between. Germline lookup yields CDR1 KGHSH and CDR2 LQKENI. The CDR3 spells CASSPATRGDYGYTF. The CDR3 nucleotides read TGTGCCAGCTCACCAGCAACCAGGGGAGACTATGGCTACACCTTC.

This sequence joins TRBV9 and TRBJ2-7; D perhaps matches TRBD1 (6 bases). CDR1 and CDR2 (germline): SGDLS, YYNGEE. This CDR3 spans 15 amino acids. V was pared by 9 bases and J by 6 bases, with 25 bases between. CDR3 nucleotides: TGTGCCACCAAAACCAGGGGCCATGAAGGTCGCGAGCAGTACTTC. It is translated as CATKTRGHEGREQYF.

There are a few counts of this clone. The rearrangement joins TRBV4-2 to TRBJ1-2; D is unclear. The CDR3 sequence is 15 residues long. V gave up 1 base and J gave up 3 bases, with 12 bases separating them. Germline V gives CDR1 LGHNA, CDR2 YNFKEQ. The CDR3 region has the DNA TGTGCCAGCAGCCAAGTCCAGGTCCAGGACTATGGCTACACCTTC. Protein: CASSQVQVQDYGYTF.

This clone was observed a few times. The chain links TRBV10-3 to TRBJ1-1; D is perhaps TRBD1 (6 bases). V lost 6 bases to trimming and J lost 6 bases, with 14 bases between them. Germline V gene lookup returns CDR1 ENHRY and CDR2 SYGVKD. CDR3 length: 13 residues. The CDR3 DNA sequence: TGTGCCATCAGAGAAACAGGGATTTCTGAAGCTTTCTTT. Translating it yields CAIRETGISEAFF.

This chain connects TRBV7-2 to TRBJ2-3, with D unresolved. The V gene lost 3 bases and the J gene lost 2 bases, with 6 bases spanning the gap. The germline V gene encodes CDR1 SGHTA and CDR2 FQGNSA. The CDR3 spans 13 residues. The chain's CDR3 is CASSFLPTDTQYF. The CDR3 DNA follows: TGTGCCAGCAGCTTCCTCCCCACAGATACGCAGTATTTT.

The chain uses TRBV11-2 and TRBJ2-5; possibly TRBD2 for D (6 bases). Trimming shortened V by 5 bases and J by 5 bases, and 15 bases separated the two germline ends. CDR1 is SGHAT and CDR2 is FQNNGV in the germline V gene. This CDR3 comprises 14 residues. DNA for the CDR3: TGTGCCAGCAGCCCCGGACCCGCGGGGGAGACCCAGTACTTC. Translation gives CASSPGPAGETQYF.

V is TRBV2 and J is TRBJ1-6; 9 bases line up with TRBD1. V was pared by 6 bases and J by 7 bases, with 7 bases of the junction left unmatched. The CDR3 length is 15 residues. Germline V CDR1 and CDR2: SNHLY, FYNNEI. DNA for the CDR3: TGTGCCAGCAGCCGATCTGGACAGGGGAATTCACCCCTCCACTTT. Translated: CASSRSGQGNSPLHF.

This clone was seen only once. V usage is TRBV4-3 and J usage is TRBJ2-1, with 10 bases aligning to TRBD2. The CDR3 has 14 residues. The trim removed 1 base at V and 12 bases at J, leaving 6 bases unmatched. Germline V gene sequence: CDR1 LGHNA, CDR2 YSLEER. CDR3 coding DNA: TGCGCCAGCAGCCAAGTTTCTAGCGGGGGCGTGCAGTTCTTC. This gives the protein CASSQVSSGGVQFF.

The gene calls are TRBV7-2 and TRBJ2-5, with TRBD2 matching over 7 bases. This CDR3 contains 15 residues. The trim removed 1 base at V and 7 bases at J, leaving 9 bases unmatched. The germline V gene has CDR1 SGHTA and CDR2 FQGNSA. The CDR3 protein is CASSLERGREGTQYF. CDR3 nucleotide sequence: TGTGCCAGCAGCTTAGAACGCGGAAGGGAGGGGACCCAGTACTTC.

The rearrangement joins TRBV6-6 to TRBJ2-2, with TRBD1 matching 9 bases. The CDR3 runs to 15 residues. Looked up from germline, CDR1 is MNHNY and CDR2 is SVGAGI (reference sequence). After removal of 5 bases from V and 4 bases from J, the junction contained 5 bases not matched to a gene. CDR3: CASSGQGSITGELFF. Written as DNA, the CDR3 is TGTGCCAGCAGTGGACAGGGGTCCATCACCGGGGAGCTGTTTTTT.

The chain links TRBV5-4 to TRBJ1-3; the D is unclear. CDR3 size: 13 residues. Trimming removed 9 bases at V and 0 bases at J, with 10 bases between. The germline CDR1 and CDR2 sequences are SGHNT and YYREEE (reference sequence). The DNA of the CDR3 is TGTGCCACCTCGAGAAGCTCTGGAAACACCATATATTTT. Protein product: CATSRSSGNTIYF.

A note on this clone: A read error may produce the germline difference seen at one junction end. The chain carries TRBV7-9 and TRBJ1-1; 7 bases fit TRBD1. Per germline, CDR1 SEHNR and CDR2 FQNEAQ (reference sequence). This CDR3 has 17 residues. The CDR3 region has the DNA TGTTCCAGCAGCCTACACACCCGCCAGGGGGGAAAGACTGAAGCTTTCTTT. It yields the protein CSSSLHTRQGGKTEAFF.

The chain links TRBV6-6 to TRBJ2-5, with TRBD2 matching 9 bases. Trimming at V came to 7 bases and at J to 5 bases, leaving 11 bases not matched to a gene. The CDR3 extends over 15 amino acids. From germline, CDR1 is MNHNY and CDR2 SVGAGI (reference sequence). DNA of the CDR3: TGTGCCAGCACCCTCCGAGCGGGGGGCGGGGAGACCCAGTACTTC. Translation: CASTLRAGGGETQYF.

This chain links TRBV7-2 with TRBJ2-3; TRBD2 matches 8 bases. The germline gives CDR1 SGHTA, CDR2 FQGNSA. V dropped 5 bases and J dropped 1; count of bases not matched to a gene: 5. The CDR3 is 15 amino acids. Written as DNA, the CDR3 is TGTGCCAGCAGCCCCCGGGGGGGTCGCACAGATACGCAGTATTTT. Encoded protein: CASSPRGGRTDTQYF.

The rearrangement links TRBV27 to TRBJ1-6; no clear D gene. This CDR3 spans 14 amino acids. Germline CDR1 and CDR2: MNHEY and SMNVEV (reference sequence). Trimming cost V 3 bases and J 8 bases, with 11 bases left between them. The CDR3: CASSLQQSYSPLHF. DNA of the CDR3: TGTGCCAGCAGTTTGCAACAGTCCTATTCACCCCTCCACTTT.

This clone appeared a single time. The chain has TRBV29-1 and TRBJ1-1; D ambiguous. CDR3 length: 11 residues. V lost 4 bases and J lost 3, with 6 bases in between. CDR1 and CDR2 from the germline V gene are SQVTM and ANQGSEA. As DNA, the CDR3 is TGCAGCGTTGTATCTTACACTGAAGCTTTCTTT. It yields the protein CSVVSYTEAFF.

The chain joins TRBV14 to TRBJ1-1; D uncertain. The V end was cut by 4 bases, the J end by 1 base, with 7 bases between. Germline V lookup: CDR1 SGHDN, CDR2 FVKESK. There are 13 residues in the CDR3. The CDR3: CASSPQPNTEAFF. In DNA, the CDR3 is TGTGCCAGCAGCCCACAGCCGAACACTGAAGCTTTCTTT.

The chain's CDR3 is CASSLALTDTQYF. The DNA of the CDR3 is TGTGCCAGCTCACTCGCGCTCACAGATACGCAGTATTTT. The rearrangement uses TRBV18 and TRBJ2-3; D ambiguous. V was trimmed by 4 bases and J by 2 bases, leaving 7 bases between them. Germline V gives CDR1 KGHSH, CDR2 LQKENI. There are 13 residues in the CDR3.

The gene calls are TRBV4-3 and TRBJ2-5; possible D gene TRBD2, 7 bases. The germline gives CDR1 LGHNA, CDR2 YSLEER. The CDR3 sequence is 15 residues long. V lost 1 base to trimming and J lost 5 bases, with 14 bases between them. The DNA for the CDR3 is TGCGCCAGCAGCCAAGGCCGGGGGGCAGTGGAGACCCAGTACTTC. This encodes CASSQGRGAVETQYF.

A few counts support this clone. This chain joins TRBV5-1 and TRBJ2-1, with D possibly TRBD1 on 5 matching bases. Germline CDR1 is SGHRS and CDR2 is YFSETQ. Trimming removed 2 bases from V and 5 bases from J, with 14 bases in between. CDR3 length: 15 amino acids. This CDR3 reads CASSFEGVHNNEQFF. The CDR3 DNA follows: TGCGCCAGCAGCTTTGAAGGGGTGCACAACAATGAGCAGTTCTTC.

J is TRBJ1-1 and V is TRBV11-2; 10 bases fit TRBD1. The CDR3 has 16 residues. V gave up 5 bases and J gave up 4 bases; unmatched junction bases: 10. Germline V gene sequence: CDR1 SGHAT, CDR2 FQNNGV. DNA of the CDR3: TGTGCCAGCAGCCAGGACAGGGGGGTTATAGGCACTGAAGCTTTCTTT. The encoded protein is CASSQDRGVIGTEAFF.

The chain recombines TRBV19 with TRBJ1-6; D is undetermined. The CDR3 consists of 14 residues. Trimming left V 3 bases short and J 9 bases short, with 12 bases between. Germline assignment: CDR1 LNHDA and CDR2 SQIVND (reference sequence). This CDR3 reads CASSMKREGSPLHF. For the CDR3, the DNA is TGTGCCAGTAGTATGAAGAGGGAGGGTTCACCCCTCCACTTT.